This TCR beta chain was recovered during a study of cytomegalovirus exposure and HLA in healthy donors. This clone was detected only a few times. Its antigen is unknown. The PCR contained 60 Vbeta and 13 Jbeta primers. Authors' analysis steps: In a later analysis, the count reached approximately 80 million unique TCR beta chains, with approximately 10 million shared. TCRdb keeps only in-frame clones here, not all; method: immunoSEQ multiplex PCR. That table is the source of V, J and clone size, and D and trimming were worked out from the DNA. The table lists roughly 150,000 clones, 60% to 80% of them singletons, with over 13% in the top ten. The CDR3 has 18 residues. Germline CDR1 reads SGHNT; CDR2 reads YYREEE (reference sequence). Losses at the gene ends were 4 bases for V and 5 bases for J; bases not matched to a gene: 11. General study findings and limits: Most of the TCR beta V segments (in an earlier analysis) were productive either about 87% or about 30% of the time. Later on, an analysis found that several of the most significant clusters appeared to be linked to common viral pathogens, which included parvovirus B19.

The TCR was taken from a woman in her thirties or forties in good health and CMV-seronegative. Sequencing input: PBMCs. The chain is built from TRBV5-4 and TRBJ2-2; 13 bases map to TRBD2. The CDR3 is CASSNILLAGGLTGELFF. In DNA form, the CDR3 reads TGTGCCAGCAGCAATATCCTACTAGCGGGAGGGTTGACCGGGGAGCTGTTTTTT. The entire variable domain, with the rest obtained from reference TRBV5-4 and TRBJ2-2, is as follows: ETGVTQSPTHLIKTRGQQVTLRCSSQSGHNTVSWYQQALGQGPQFIFQYYREEENGRGNFPPRFSGLQFPNYSSELNVNALELDDSALYLCASSNILLAGGLTGELFFGEGSRLTVL.